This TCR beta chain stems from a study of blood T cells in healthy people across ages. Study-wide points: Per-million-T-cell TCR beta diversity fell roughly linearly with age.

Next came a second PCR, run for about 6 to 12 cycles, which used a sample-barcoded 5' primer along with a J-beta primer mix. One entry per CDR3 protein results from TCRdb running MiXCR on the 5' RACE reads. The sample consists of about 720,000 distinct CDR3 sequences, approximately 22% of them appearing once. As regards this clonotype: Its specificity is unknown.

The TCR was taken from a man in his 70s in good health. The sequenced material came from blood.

Written as DNA, the CDR3 is TGTGCCTGGAGTGGACAGGGGAACACCGGGGAGCTGTTTTTT. It codes for CAWSGQGNTGELFF. The rearrangement uses TRBV30 and TRBJ2-2, with TRBD1 identical over 7 bases. The CDR3 is 14 residues long. Germline lookup yields CDR1 GTSNPN and CDR2 SVGIG (reference sequence). V lost 1 base, J lost 1 base, and 0 bases stayed unmatched.